This T cell receptor beta chain was sequenced for a study of blood T cell repertoires in COVID-19. Study details: The United States, Italy and Spain supplied acute and convalescent COVID-19 samples. Nucleic acid was either cDNA or gDNA, and it came from T cells, B-cell-depleted T cells, or PBMCs.

Authors' processing steps: Amplifying reference gene primers gave estimates of nucleated cell counts. Clones were sequenced by immunoSEQ multiplex PCR, and TCRdb holds only the in-frame ones, with some missing. The DNA gave D and trimming, while V, J and clone size come from that table. The sample comprises roughly 38,000 clones, about nine tenths of which are singletons, and about an eighth rests with the top ten. Germline assignment: CDR1 SNHLY and CDR2 FYNNEI. The CDR3 runs 19 residues. The J segment lost 8 bases and the V segment lost 8 bases, leaving 18 bases of the junction unmatched. The sequenced sample consisted of peripheral blood. J is TRBJ2-1 and V is TRBV2; 16 bases are shared with TRBD2. The clonotype originates from a man aged 70-80 years with acute or convalescent COVID-19. The CDR3: CASPPIPGTSGRDGYEQFF. CDR3 nucleotide sequence: TGTGCCAGCCCCCCCATACCTGGGACTAGCGGGAGGGACGGCTATGAGCAGTTCTTC.